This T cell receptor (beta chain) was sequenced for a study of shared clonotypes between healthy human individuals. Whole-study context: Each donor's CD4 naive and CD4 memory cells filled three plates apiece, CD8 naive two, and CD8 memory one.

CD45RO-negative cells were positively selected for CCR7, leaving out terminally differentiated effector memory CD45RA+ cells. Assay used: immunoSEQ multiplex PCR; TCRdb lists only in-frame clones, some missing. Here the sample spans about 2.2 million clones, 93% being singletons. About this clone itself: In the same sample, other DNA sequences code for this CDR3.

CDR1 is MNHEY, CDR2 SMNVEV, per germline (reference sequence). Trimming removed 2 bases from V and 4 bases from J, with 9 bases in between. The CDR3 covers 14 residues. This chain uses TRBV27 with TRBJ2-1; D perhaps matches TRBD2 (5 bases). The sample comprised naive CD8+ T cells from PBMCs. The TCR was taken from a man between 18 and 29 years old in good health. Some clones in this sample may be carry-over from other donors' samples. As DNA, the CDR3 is TGTGCCAGCAGTTTAAGTCGGGGTTACAATGAGCAGTTCTTC. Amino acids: CASSLSRGYNEQFF.